Shown below are 26 T cell receptor beta chains from a single sample sequenced in a study of T cell responses to AZD1222 COVID-19 vaccine. This table comes from immunoSEQ multiplex PCR, and its TCRdb copy is limited to in-frame clones, with some not included. There are 80,000 to 100,000 clones in the sample; over 75% occur only once, and 9% to 14% lies in the top ten. The specimen comprised peripheral blood, sampled 28 days after the second AZD1222 dose. These TCRs come from an adult who received the AZD1222 COVID-19 vaccine.

V and J are TRBV19 and TRBJ2-1; 10 bases map to TRBD2. The CDR3 length is 19 residues. From germline, CDR1 is LNHDA and CDR2 SQIVND (reference sequence). With V trimmed by 3 bases and J by 0 bases, 11 bases remained unmatched. In DNA, the CDR3 is TGTGCCAGTAGTATCGGAGGTAGCGGGGGGCCCAGCTCCTACAATGAGCAGTTCTTC. It codes for CASSIGGSGGPSSYNEQFF.

The V gene is TRBV4-3, the J gene TRBJ2-1, with D perhaps given as TRBD1 or TRBD2 (5 bases each). The CDR3 is 15 residues long. Germline CDR1 LGHNA, CDR2 YSLEER. Trimming took 0 bases from V and 2 from J, leaving 8 bases between them. The CDR3 DNA follows: TGCGCCAGCAGCCAAGAGAGGGGACCCTACAATGAGCAGTTCTTC. Amino acids: CASSQERGPYNEQFF.

The chain couples TRBV24-1 to TRBJ2-5; 10 nucleotides align to TRBD2. CDR1 and CDR2 (germline): KGHDR, SFDVKD. The CDR3 is 15 residues long. V shed 4 bases and J 2 bases; nucleotides not matched to a gene: 3. The CDR3 nucleotides read TGTGCCACCAGTGACGGGACTAGCGTTCAAGAGACCCAGTACTTC. Translation: CATSDGTSVQETQYF.

V usage is TRBV19 and J usage is TRBJ2-6, with 7 bases matching TRBD2. CDR1 is LNHDA, CDR2 SQIVND, per germline (reference sequence). V shed 7 bases, J shed 1 base, and the junction held 10 bases outside the gene matches. The CDR3 is made up of 17 amino acids. For the CDR3, the DNA is TGTGCCAGTACCTTCGACCGGGGAGGGTCTGGGGCCAACGTCCTGACTTTC. It yields the protein CASTFDRGGSGANVLTF.

V is TRBV28 and J is TRBJ1-4, with TRBD1 matching over 8 bases. The germline gives CDR1 MDHEN, CDR2 SYDVKM. This CDR3 has 16 amino acids. The V and J ends lost 2 bases and 8 bases, in that order; junction bases with no gene match: 10. The CDR3 coding sequence is TGTGCCAGCAGTTTAGGGCCCGGCAGGGGGCAAGAAAAACTGTTTTTT. This gives the protein CASSLGPGRGQEKLFF.

The J gene is TRBJ2-7, the V gene TRBV6-2 or TRBV6-3; the D is unclear. CDR1 and CDR2 (germline): MNHEY, SVGEGT. The CDR3 sequence is 12 residues long. V dropped 5 bases and J dropped 2 bases, with 7 bases sitting between them. Here the CDR3 reads CASSTDAYEQYV. CDR3 DNA sequence: TGTGCCAGCAGTACCGACGCCTACGAGCAGTACGTC.

This clone was found once. The chain couples TRBV7-2 to TRBJ1-2; the D gene is possibly TRBD1 (6 bases). CDR1 and CDR2 from the germline V gene are SGHTA and FQGNSA. V lost 2 bases to trimming and J lost 4 bases, with 14 bases between them. The CDR3 covers 15 residues. The CDR3 protein is CASSLLGGQPYGYTF. Here the CDR3 DNA reads TGTGCCAGCAGCTTATTGGGAGGACAGCCCTATGGCTACACCTTC.

The chain has TRBV28 and TRBJ1-6, with 7 bases fitting TRBD1. V trimming: 6 bases; J trimming: 5 bases; junction bases outside the gene matches: 7. The germline V gene encodes CDR1 MDHEN and CDR2 SYDVKM. The CDR3 sequence is 15 residues long. As DNA, the CDR3 is TGTGCCAGCAGACTTCCGACAGGGAATAATTCACCCCTCCACTTT. As protein: CASRLPTGNNSPLHF.

This chain joins TRBV18 and TRBJ2-5; the D is unclear. With 4 bases removed from V and 0 bases from J, the gap between germline ends came to 6 bases. CDR3 length: 13 amino acids. The germline CDR1 and CDR2 sequences are KGHSH and LQKENI. CDR3 coding DNA: TGTGCCAGCTCACTTGAGTACCAAGAGACCCAGTACTTC. It specifies CASSLEYQETQYF. Drawing the rest from reference TRBV18 and TRBJ2-5, the complete variable domain is NAGVMQNPRHLVRRRGQEARLRCSPMKGHSHVYWYRQLPEEGLKFMVYLQKENIIDESGMPKERFSAEFPKEGPSILRIQQVVRGDSAAYFCASSLEYQETQYFGPGTRLLVL.

The sample holds one count of this clone. V is TRBV12-3 or TRBV12-4 and J is TRBJ1-6; TRBD1 is a possible D gene (5 bases). V lost 6 bases and J lost 9, with 9 bases in between. There are 12 residues in the CDR3. CDR3 loop: CASSIQVSPLHF. The CDR3 DNA reads TGTGCCAGCAGCATACAGGTTTCACCCCTCCACTTT.

The V call is TRBV5-5, the J call TRBJ2-7; 12 nucleotides match TRBD1. The length of the CDR3 is 13 residues. V was clipped by 7 bases and J by 5 bases; unmatched bases: 4. Germline V CDR1 and CDR2: SGHKS, YYEKEE (reference sequence). The CDR3 DNA reads as TGTGCCAGCGTGGGACAGGGGGCCAACGAGCAGTACTTC. It is translated as CASVGQGANEQYF.

The chain carries TRBV5-4 and TRBJ1-2; TRBD1 matches at 7 bases. The CDR3 has 14 residues. Germline V CDR1 and CDR2: SGHNT, YYREEE (reference sequence). With V trimmed by 4 bases and J by 5 bases, 8 bases remained unmatched. Here the CDR3 reads CASSRDSEGYGYTF. The CDR3 DNA reads as TGTGCCAGCAGCCGGGACAGTGAAGGGTATGGCTACACCTTC.

In its sample, this clone was seen a few times. This chain joins TRBV24-1 and TRBJ2-1; weak D call: TRBD2 (5 bases). The CDR3 totals 17 residues. Trimming removed 5 bases at V and 5 bases at J, with 21 bases between. Germline loops: CDR1 KGHDR, CDR2 SFDVKD. CDR3 sequence reads: CATSAPPGGLGNNEQFF. CDR3 sequence (DNA): TGTGCCACCAGTGCCCCTCCGGGCGGGCTGGGTAACAATGAGCAGTTCTTC.

The rearrangement uses TRBV6-2 or TRBV6-3 and TRBJ1-5; D remains ambiguous. Per the germline V gene, CDR1 is MNHEY and CDR2 is SVGEGT. V was clipped by 0 bases and J by 7 bases, with 16 bases between them. The CDR3 loop spans 16 amino acids. For the CDR3, the DNA is TGTGCCAGCAGTTACTCAGATAATTTCCCATACCAGCCCCAGCATTTT. Protein product: CASSYSDNFPYQPQHF.

This chain connects TRBV6-5 to TRBJ2-7; D may match TRBD1 or TRBD2 (5 bases each). V was trimmed by 8 bases and J by 1 base, leaving 12 bases between them. Germline V gene data show CDR1 as MNHEY and CDR2 as SVGAGI. The CDR3 is 13 amino acids. CDR3 sequence (DNA): TGTGCCAGCTCGGGGCCCAAGTCCTACGAGCAGTACTTC. It codes for CASSGPKSYEQYF.

V and J are TRBV11-2 and TRBJ2-3; tentatively, D is TRBD1 (5 bases). Germline values: CDR1 SGHAT, CDR2 FQNNGV. CDR3 length equals 14 residues. Trimming took off 0 bases at V and 11 bases at J, with 15 bases between the two ends. CDR3 region: CASSLDQGPFGQYF. In nucleotides, the CDR3 is TGTGCCAGCAGCTTAGACCAGGGTCCTTTTGGGCAGTATTTT. The whole variable domain, remainder taken from reference TRBV11-2 and TRBJ2-3, is EAGVAQSPRYKIIEKRQSVAFWCNPISGHATLYWYQQILGQGPKLLIQFQNNGVVDDSQLPKDRFSAERLKGVDSTLKIQPAKLEDSAVYLCASSLDQGPFGQYFGPGTRLTVL.

The V gene is TRBV6-5, the J gene TRBJ1-1; weak D call: TRBD1 (5 bases). The V end was cut by 7 bases, the J end by 1 base, with 7 bases between. The CDR3 spans 12 residues. Germline V gene lookup returns CDR1 MNHEY and CDR2 SVGAGI. This CDR3 is CASIGQNTEAFF. The CDR3 region has the DNA TGTGCCAGCATTGGACAGAACACTGAAGCTTTCTTT.

The V call is TRBV6-2 or TRBV6-3, the J call TRBJ1-2, with unresolved D. This CDR3 spans 15 amino acids. Germline lookup yields CDR1 MNHEY and CDR2 SVGEGT. V lost 6 bases and J lost 4, with 18 bases in between. CDR3 sequence (DNA): TGTGCCAGCAGCCGTATTGACGGGATAATCTATGGCTACACCTTC. Its protein product is CASSRIDGIIYGYTF.

This chain joins TRBV6-2 or TRBV6-3 and TRBJ2-3; 10 bases agree with TRBD1. Trimming cost V 1 base and J 1 base; bases outside gene matches: 5. Germline CDR1 is MNHEY and CDR2 is SVGEGT. The CDR3 runs 17 residues. The DNA of the CDR3 is TGTGCCAGCAGTTACTTAGCGGGGACAGGGGGCACAGATACGCAGTATTTT. This sequence encodes CASSYLAGTGGTDTQYF.

V is TRBV11-2 and J is TRBJ1-2; D gene unclear. The length of the CDR3 is 16 residues. CDR1 is SGHAT and CDR2 is FQNNGV in the germline V gene. V shed 1 base and J shed 0 bases, with 12 bases lying between them. As DNA, the CDR3 is TGTGCCAGCAGCTTAGGTAACTCCGGTACTAACTATGGCTACACCTTC. The encoded protein is CASSLGNSGTNYGYTF.

The chain is built from TRBV13 and TRBJ1-4; 9 bases align to TRBD1. Trimming took 5 bases from V and 6 from J; bases not matched to a gene: 10. CDR3 size: 16 residues. Germline CDR1 reads PRHDT; CDR2 reads FYEKMQ (reference sequence). The DNA for the CDR3 is TGTGCCAGCAGCATCCGGACAGGGGAGGGAGATGAAAAACTGTTTTTT. Its protein product is CASSIRTGEGDEKLFF.

V gene TRBV11-2 combines with J gene TRBJ2-5; D is unresolved. V shed 5 bases and J shed 6 bases, with 16 bases lying between them. The length of the CDR3 is 14 residues. Germline V CDR1 and CDR2: SGHAT, FQNNGV. CDR3 bases: TGTGCCAGCAGCAATGCACGGCTAACTCAGACCCAGTACTTC. It specifies CASSNARLTQTQYF.

The chain carries TRBV12-3 or TRBV12-4 and TRBJ2-5; D call uncertain. Trimming pared 4 bases from V and 5 bases from J, leaving 8 bases between. The CDR3 contains 12 residues. The CDR3 loop reads CASSSGRETQYF. The CDR3 coding sequence is TGTGCCAGCAGTTCTGGGCGGGAGACCCAGTACTTC.

In this sample, this clone turned up once. The chain has TRBV2 and TRBJ2-1; D is possibly TRBD2 (7 bases). The CDR3 extends over 14 amino acids. CDR1 is SNHLY and CDR2 is FYNNEI in the germline V gene. Trimming cost V 6 bases and J 6 bases, with 15 bases left between them. The CDR3, as DNA: TGTGCCAGCAGGTTGGGGGGGGCAAGCAATGAGCAGTTCTTC. Translation gives CASRLGGASNEQFF.

This chain links TRBV7-6 with TRBJ2-3; 9 nucleotides match TRBD2. The CDR3 covers 17 residues. J lost 1 base, V lost 1 base, and 6 bases had no gene match. CDR1 and CDR2 (germline): SGHVS, FNYEAQ. In DNA form, the CDR3 reads TGTGCCAGCAGCTTAGTTGGGCTAGCGGGACGCACAGATACGCAGTATTTT. Protein: CASSLVGLAGRTDTQYF.

The chain uses TRBV7-3 and TRBJ2-7, with D perhaps given as TRBD1 or TRBD2 (7 bases each). This CDR3 has 16 residues. Trimming stripped 0 bases from V and 5 bases from J, with 17 bases between. The germline V gene encodes CDR1 SGHTA and CDR2 FQGTGA. The CDR3 nucleotides are TGTGCCAGCAGCTTAACAGGCGGGAGACAGGGCCACGAGCAGTACTTC. This sequence encodes CASSLTGGRQGHEQYF.